This is a list of T cell receptor beta chains from one sample in a study of PD-L1 blockade in urothelial cancer. Only in-frame clones appear in the TCRdb table, and some are missing; sequencing was by immunoSEQ multiplex PCR. The profile shows just over 50,000 clones, 70% to 85% of them singletons. This material consisted of PBMCs, taken around atezolizumab (anti-PD-L1) treatment. Receptor source: a man between 65 and 85 years old with urothelial cancer. Both conserved end residues are part of each CDR3. The order of the fields is J gene, V gene, clone size, D gene, CDR3 DNA, CDR3 protein. The D gene is left open where the match is weak. Clone size is shown for a subset of rows, as once, few, many or a class of expanded clone.

>TRBJ2-6|TRBV7-2|few|-
TGTGCCAGCAGCCCCCCTAGAAGCACTGGGGCCAACGTCCTGACTTTC
CASSPPRSTGANVLTF
>TRBJ2-3|TRBV5-4|-|TRBD1
TGTGCCAGCAGCTCTGGGACAGGAAGGACAGATACGCAGTATTTT
CASSSGTGRTDTQYF
>TRBJ2-3|TRBV11-3|-|-
TGTGCCAGCAGCCCAAGGACTTATGATACGCAGTATTTT
CASSPRTYDTQYF
>TRBJ2-1|TRBV6-5|-|TRBD2
TGTGCCAGCAGTCTCACTAGCGGCACCTACAATGAGCAGTTCTTC
CASSLTSGTYNEQFF
>TRBJ2-5|TRBV5-4|-|TRBD2
TGTGCCAGCAGCTTGATCCGCCAAACTAGCGGGAGGGGTCAAGAGACCCAGTACTTC
CASSLIRQTSGRGQETQYF
>TRBJ1-2|TRBV10-3|-|TRBD1
TGTGCCATCAGTGATAAGACAGGGGGCGGCTACACCTTC
CAISDKTGGGYTF
>TRBJ1-2|TRBV4-3|-|TRBD1
TGCGCCAGCAGCACTACAGGGGGTGTTAACTATGGCTACACCTTC
CASSTTGGVNYGYTF
>TRBJ2-1|TRBV28|-|TRBD2
TGTGCCAGCAAGCCTAGCGGCCCCTGGAATGAGCAGTTCTTC
CASKPSGPWNEQFF
>TRBJ2-1|TRBV9|once|-
TGTGCCAGCAGCGTAGCGGACAGAAACAATGAGCAGTTCTTC
CASSVADRNNEQFF
>TRBJ2-7|TRBV18|few|-
TGTGCCAGCTCACCACAGTGGACACTGACTTCCTACGAGCAGTACTTC
CASSPQWTLTSYEQYF
>TRBJ2-1|TRBV5-1|-|TRBD2
TGCGCCAGCAGAACACTAGCGGGAGAGGGCAATGAGCAGTTCTTC
CASRTLAGEGNEQFF
>TRBJ2-5|TRBV7-2|-|-
TGTGCCAGCAGCTCCCGTAGGGGGATTCAAGAGACCCAGTACTTC
CASSSRRGIQETQYF
>TRBJ1-3|TRBV5-5|-|TRBD1
TGTGCCAGCAGCCCTAGGACAGGGCGGGACACCATATATTTT
CASSPRTGRDTIYF
>TRBJ1-6|TRBV7-9|-|-
TGTGCCAGCAGCCACGGACAGAATTTAGGCTCACCCCTCCACTTT
CASSHGQNLGSPLHF
>TRBJ2-7|TRBV19|-|-
TGTGCCAGTAGTACCGCCTACGAGCAGTACTTC
CASSTAYEQYF
>TRBJ1-6|TRBV19|-|TRBD1
TGTGCCAGTAGTCCTCAGACAGGGTTGTTACCCCTCCACTTT
CASSPQTGLLPLHF
>TRBJ1-2|TRBV7-2|-|-
TGTGCCAGCAGCTCTAGGACAGCTAACTATGGCTACACCTTC
CASSSRTANYGYTF
>TRBJ1-5|TRBV5-1|-|TRBD1
TGCGCCAGCAGCCCCGGGACAGGCGGAAGCAATCAGCCCCAGCATTTT
CASSPGTGGSNQPQHF
>TRBJ2-4|TRBV11-2|-|TRBD2
TGTGCCAGCAGCTTAGTTCTCGGGGGGGCCGGCGACATTCAGTACTTC
CASSLVLGGAGDIQYF
>TRBJ2-5|TRBV30|-|-
TGTGCCTGGAGGGGGGGGGCGGAACAAGAGACCCAGTACTTC
CAWRGGAEQETQYF
>TRBJ1-1|TRBV6-6|few|TRBD1
TGTGCCAGCAGCCAGCCGGCAGGGGGGGCTTTCTTT
CASSQPAGGAFF
>TRBJ1-4|TRBV2|-|-
TGTGCCAGCAGTGAGGTTCTGAGTAAGGAAAAACTGTTTTTT
CASSEVLSKEKLFF
>TRBJ1-5|TRBV28|once|-
TGTGCCAGCACTGGAGACAGGCCCAATCAGCCCCAGCATTTT
CASTGDRPNQPQHF
>TRBJ1-1|TRBV19|few|-
TGTGCCAGTAGCCTACAGGGGAACACTGAAGCTTTCTTT
CASSLQGNTEAFF
>TRBJ1-5|TRBV27|few|TRBD1
TGTGCCAGCACGAGTTTACAGGGGGCCCAGCCCCAGCATTTT
CASTSLQGAQPQHF
>TRBJ1-4|TRBV19|-|-
TGTGCCAGTAGTATAGCGGACACCCCGAATGAAAAACTGTTTTTT
CASSIADTPNEKLFF
>TRBJ1-5|TRBV6-1|few|-
TGTGCCAGCAGTGAAGGCCGGGGGTCAAATCAGCCCCAGCATTTT
CASSEGRGSNQPQHF
>TRBJ2-1|TRBV5-1|-|TRBD1
TGCGCCAGCAGCTTCGGGACAGGTGGCAATGAGCAGTTCTTC
CASSFGTGGNEQFF
>TRBJ2-3|TRBV4-1|few|-
TGCGCCAGCAGCCCAGGACTGAGCACAGATACGCAGTATTTT
CASSPGLSTDTQYF
>TRBJ1-2|TRBV19|-|-
TGTGCCAGTAGCAAGACCCCACGGGCTAACTATGGCTACACCTTC
CASSKTPRANYGYTF
>TRBJ1-1|TRBV19|-|-
TGTGCCAGTACCCCAAACCGGGTAGGGAGGATCACTGAAGCTTTCTTT
CASTPNRVGRITEAFF
>TRBJ2-3|TRBV14|-|TRBD2
TGTGCCAGCAGCCAAGGTTCGGCGGGAGGGATGAGAGATACGCAGTATTTT
CASSQGSAGGMRDTQYF
>TRBJ2-7|TRBV11-3|-|TRBD2
TGTGCCAGCAGCTACGCAGCGGGGCCTGCCTACGAGCAGTACTTC
CASSYAAGPAYEQYF
>TRBJ2-3|TRBV4-1|-|TRBD2
TGCGCCAGCAGCCAGAGAGCCATAGCGGGGCTCACTAGCACAGATACGCAGTATTTT
CASSQRAIAGLTSTDTQYF
>TRBJ2-1|TRBV27|many|-
TGTGCCAGCAGGGCTGATCTTCTCTACAATGAGCAGTTCTTC
CASRADLLYNEQFF
>TRBJ2-3|TRBV5-1|-|TRBD1
TGCGCCAGCAGCTCTCAGGACAGGTGGGGCACAGATACGCAGTATTTT
CASSSQDRWGTDTQYF
>TRBJ1-3|TRBV11-2|-|-
TGTGCCAGCAGCTTAGCCAACTCTGGAAACACCATATATTTT
CASSLANSGNTIYF
>TRBJ2-2|TRBV7-8|-|TRBD2
TGTGCCAGCCTAGCGGGAGTATTGGGCGGGGAGCTGTTTTTT
CASLAGVLGGELFF
>TRBJ2-2|TRBV6-1|-|TRBD1
TGTGCCAGCAGTAAGGACAGGCCGAACACCGGGGAGCTGTTTTTT
CASSKDRPNTGELFF
>TRBJ1-2|TRBV27|few|TRBD1
TGTGCCAGCAGCGCGACCAGGGGGCGCGATGGCTACACCTTC
CASSATRGRDGYTF
>TRBJ2-7|TRBV28|-|TRBD1
TGTGCCAGCAGTTTATGGGCGACAGGGACAGCCAGGAGTAAGACCTACGAGCAGTACTTC
CASSLWATGTARSKTYEQYF
>TRBJ2-3|TRBV9|-|-
TGTGCCAGCAGCGTAGGGACTGGCCCAGATACGCAGTATTTT
CASSVGTGPDTQYF
>TRBJ2-5|TRBV4-3|-|-
TGCGCCAGCAGCCAAGAGTTTCGTGAGACCCAGTACTTC
CASSQEFRETQYF
>TRBJ2-2|TRBV5-6|-|TRBD1
TGTGCCAGCAGCCCGACAGGGTATCCCGGGGAGCTGTTTTTT
CASSPTGYPGELFF
>TRBJ2-5|TRBV5-1|-|TRBD1
TGCGCCAGCAGCTTGGGGACAGGGGTACAAGAGACCCAGTACTTC
CASSLGTGVQETQYF
>TRBJ2-1|TRBV11-3|few|TRBD2
TGTGCCAGCAGCTTGAGATCTAGCGGGAGGGCCGGCTGGAATGAGCAGTTCTTC
CASSLRSSGRAGWNEQFF
>TRBJ2-7|TRBV2|-|-
TGTGCCAGCAGTGTTACCGGGAGCGGCCACGAGCAGTACTTC
CASSVTGSGHEQYF
>TRBJ2-2|TRBV9|few|TRBD2
TGTGCCAGCAGCGTAGTTGCGGGAGGGCCCGCCGGGGAGCTGTTTTTT
CASSVVAGGPAGELFF
>TRBJ1-1|TRBV28|-|-
TGTGCCAGCAGTAAGGGCGGGGCGAACACTGAAGCTTTCTTT
CASSKGGANTEAFF
>TRBJ2-7|TRBV5-8|-|TRBD1
TGTGCCAGCAGCTTGGGGACAGGGGAGGTCTACGAGCAGTACTTC
CASSLGTGEVYEQYF
>TRBJ2-3|TRBV11-3|-|-
TGTGCCAGCAGCTCGGTTAAAGGGGTGGGCACAGATACGCAGTATTTT
CASSSVKGVGTDTQYF